Listed here are 18 T cell receptor beta chains from one sample, sequenced in a study of T cells in Graves' hyperthyroidism and ophthalmopathy. TCR beta CDR3 regions were amplified from RNA transcripts. The HTBI primer set served for first-round RT-PCR of the TCR CDR3. One entry per CDR3 protein, called by TCRdb with MiXCR from the multiplex PCR reads. The repertoire holds under 700,000 distinct CDR3 sequences, with 16% as singletons. Sequencing used blood. The receptors come from a woman aged 18 to 35 with Graves' hyperthyroidism.

The chain links TRBV9 to TRBJ1-6, with D possibly matching TRBD1 (5 bases). V dropped 2 bases and J dropped 6 bases, with 15 bases sitting between them. The CDR3 contains 16 residues. Germline V gene sequence: CDR1 SGDLS, CDR2 YYNGEE. In nucleotides, the CDR3 is TGTGCCAGCAGCGTTACCGGCCTGGGGGGTAATTCACCCCTCCACTTT. Protein: CASSVTGLGGNSPLHF.

This clonotype was observed many times. The genes are TRBV7-2 and TRBJ2-5, with a possible D match to TRBD1 (8 bases). V lost 5 bases to trimming and J lost 2 bases, with 15 bases between them. The germline gives CDR1 SGHTA, CDR2 FQGNSA. CDR3 length: 15 amino acids. The CDR3 nucleotides read TGTGCCAGCAGCCGGACAGGGACTATTCAAGAGACCCAGTACTTC. It is translated as CASSRTGTIQETQYF.

The chain has TRBV4-3 and TRBJ2-2, with D unresolved. Germline values: CDR1 LGHNA, CDR2 YSLEER. V was trimmed by 3 bases and J by 9 bases, leaving 14 bases between them. The CDR3 has 14 amino acids. The CDR3 spells CASSQIKAARELFF. The CDR3 nucleotides read TGCGCCAGCAGCCAGATTAAGGCGGCGAGGGAGCTGTTTTTT.

In this sample, this clonotype turned up a few times. The V and J genes are TRBV7-2 and TRBJ1-2, with TRBD1 identical over 7 bases. Trimming took 5 bases from V and 5 from J; bases not matched to a gene: 11. This CDR3 is 15 amino acids long. Germline CDR1 and CDR2: SGHTA and FQGNSA. The CDR3 protein is CASSAGLNRGYGYTF. In DNA form, the CDR3 reads TGTGCCAGCAGCGCCGGACTCAACAGGGGATATGGCTACACCTTC.

The V call is TRBV3-1, the J call TRBJ1-3; D might be TRBD1 (5 bases). Trimming cost V 3 bases and J 4 bases, with 13 bases left between them. Per the germline V gene, CDR1 is LGHDT and CDR2 is YNNKEL (reference sequence). CDR3 length: 15 residues. This CDR3 is CASSHGGADGNTIYF. In DNA form, the CDR3 reads TGTGCCAGCAGCCATGGAGGGGCTGACGGAAACACCATATATTTT.

The J gene is TRBJ1-2, the V gene TRBV12-3 or TRBV12-4, with 8 bases identical to TRBD1. There are 18 residues in the CDR3. J gave up 0 bases and V 3 bases, and 12 bases lay outside the gene matches. CDR3 in amino acids: CASSFSLRGLPANYGYTF. In DNA, the CDR3 is TGTGCCAGCAGTTTCAGTCTCAGGGGGCTCCCAGCTAACTATGGCTACACCTTC.

This clonotype was seen many times. CDR3 amino acids: CSASRDRFETQYF. CDR3 DNA sequence: TGCAGTGCTAGCAGAGACAGGTTTGAGACCCAGTACTTC. The V and J genes are TRBV20-1 and TRBJ2-5, with D tentatively TRBD1 (6 bases). CDR1 is DFQATT and CDR2 is SNEGSKA in the germline V gene (reference sequence). V dropped 3 bases and J dropped 5 bases, with 13 bases sitting between them. The CDR3 contains 13 residues.

This clonotype has ten or more counts. This chain joins TRBV24-1 and TRBJ2-3; a possible D gene is TRBD2 (5 bases). CDR3 size: 17 residues. The germline V gene encodes CDR1 KGHDR and CDR2 SFDVKD. Trimming shortened V by 0 bases and J by 3 bases, and 15 bases separated the two germline ends. DNA of the CDR3: TGTGCCACCAGTGATTTGCAAGGCGACCGAGGGACAGATACGCAGTATTTT. This encodes CATSDLQGDRGTDTQYF.

This clonotype came up many times. J is TRBJ1-1 and V is TRBV7-8; TRBD1 might be the D (6 bases). This CDR3 contains 16 residues. Germline loops: CDR1 SGHVS, CDR2 FQNEAQ. With 5 bases removed from V and 2 bases from J, the gap between germline ends came to 18 bases. CDR3 DNA: TGTGCCAGCAGCCAATCACTCCTAGGGGGTAACACTGAAGCTTTCTTT. Translating it yields CASSQSLLGGNTEAFF.

This clonotype was seen many times. The chain uses TRBV6-1 and TRBJ2-3; D might be TRBD1 (7 bases). V gave up 9 bases and J gave up 0 bases, with 16 bases separating them. This CDR3 contains 15 residues. CDR1 and CDR2 from the germline V gene are MNHNS and SASEGT. For the CDR3, the DNA is TGTGCCAGTGGGGGGACAGTCCTCAGCACAGATACGCAGTATTTT. Protein product: CASGGTVLSTDTQYF.

This clonotype turned up a few times. The chain has TRBV7-9 and TRBJ2-3; D is unclear. V lost 4 bases and J lost 6, with 11 bases in between. Germline CDR1 and CDR2: SEHNR and FQNEAQ (reference sequence). This CDR3 comprises 13 residues. CDR3 protein: CASSSTPADTQYF. The CDR3, as DNA: TGTGCCAGCAGCTCTACACCGGCGGATACGCAGTATTTT. Full variable domain (rest looked up from reference TRBV7-9 and TRBJ2-3): DTGVSQNPRHKITKRGQNVTFRCDPISEHNRLYWYRQTLGQGPEFLTYFQNEAQLEKSRLLSDRFSAERPKGSFSTLEIQRTEQGDSAMYLCASSSTPADTQYFGPGTRLTVL.

The sample holds a few counts of this clonotype. The rearrangement uses TRBV7-8 and TRBJ1-4; D gene unclear. The CDR3 has 15 amino acids. Germline CDR1 SGHVS, CDR2 FQNEAQ. Trimming removed 5 bases at V and 9 bases at J, with 19 bases between. Here the CDR3 reads CASSPREEGFKKLFF. In DNA form, the CDR3 reads TGTGCCAGCAGCCCCCGGGAAGAAGGGTTCAAAAAACTGTTTTTT.

CDR3 sequence (DNA): TGTGCCAGCAGCTCCGCCCCGTGGGGGGGCAACACCGGGGAGCTGTTTTTT. It encodes CASSSAPWGGNTGELFF. This chain links TRBV7-3 with TRBJ2-2; TRBD2 might be the D (7 bases). CDR3 length equals 17 residues. Trimming took off 4 bases at V and 2 bases at J, with 17 bases between the two ends. Germline CDR1 reads SGHTA; CDR2 reads FQGTGA.

This clonotype was observed at least ten times. V gene TRBV20-1 combines with J gene TRBJ2-1; 8 nucleotides align to TRBD2. This CDR3 is 14 amino acids long. J was trimmed by 3 bases and V by 6 bases; bases with no gene match: 7. Germline V CDR1 and CDR2: DFQATT, SNEGSKA (reference sequence). CDR3 protein: CSAKAGVRYNEQFF. The CDR3, as DNA: TGCAGTGCCAAAGCGGGAGTTCGCTACAATGAGCAGTTCTTC.

This clonotype appeared many times. This rearrangement joins TRBV18 to TRBJ1-5; weak D call: TRBD1 (6 bases). The V gene's germline CDR1 is KGHSH and CDR2 LQKENI. The V and J ends lost 3 bases and 8 bases respectively, with 14 bases between them. The CDR3 runs 14 residues. The CDR3 here is CASSPGAGWEPQHF. CDR3 in DNA: TGTGCCAGCTCACCGGGGGCAGGGTGGGAGCCCCAGCATTTT.

This clonotype was detected only once. This chain joins TRBV7-2 and TRBJ2-7; D is undetermined. Per germline, CDR1 SGHTA and CDR2 FQGNSA. V lost 5 bases to trimming and J lost 7 bases, with 3 bases between them. The CDR3 sequence is 9 residues long. The CDR3 protein is CASSPEQYF. In DNA, the CDR3 is TGTGCCAGCAGCCCGGAGCAGTACTTC. The full variable domain, completed using reference TRBV7-2 and TRBJ2-7, is GAGVSQSPSNKVTEKGKDVELRCDPISGHTALYWYRQSLGQGLEFLIYFQGNSAPDKSGLPSDRFSAERTGGSVSTLTIQRTQQEDSAVYLCASSPEQYFGPGTRLTVT.

This clonotype has a count of ten or more. DNA of the CDR3: TGTGCCACCAGTGATTTGATCAGGTCAGGGCGAAATCAGCCCCAGCATTTT. It codes for CATSDLIRSGRNQPQHF. The chain carries TRBV24-1 and TRBJ1-5, with TRBD1 as a possible D gene (5 bases). Germline V gives CDR1 KGHDR, CDR2 SFDVKD. The CDR3 totals 17 residues. V was pared by 0 bases and J by 4 bases, with 15 bases between.

V and J are TRBV5-6 and TRBJ2-3, with 10 bases identical to TRBD2. The CDR3 length is 16 residues. CDR1 SGHDT and CDR2 YYEEEE come from the germline V gene. V gave up 4 bases and J gave up 0 bases; unmatched junction bases: 5. The DNA for the CDR3 is TGTGCCAGCAGCCCGGGACTAGCGACTAGCACAGATACGCAGTATTTT. Translating gives CASSPGLATSTDTQYF.